This T cell receptor beta chain was obtained from a study of tumor-infiltrating lymphocytes in primary liver carcinoma. Study background: Each of the growths was stage T1-T3 N0M0, extending about 4 to 10 cm across.

Per germline, CDR1 SGHAT and CDR2 FQNNGV. CDR3 length: 16 residues. V shed 3 bases and J shed 1 base, with 12 bases lying between them. The input was around 530 ng total RNA; TCR beta cDNA was made from it with a constant-region primer. Libraries covering TCR beta were generated through three nested multiplex PCR rounds (using a slightly modified ARM-PCR). The study ran its first two PCR rounds for roughly 9 cycles each, using TRBV1-TRBV30 forward primers and a C-beta reverse primer. A single record per CDR3 protein comes from TCRdb applying MiXCR to the multiplex PCR reads. The table lists about 180,000 distinct CDR3 sequences, approximately 60% of them singletons. Germline DNA was also extracted, and blood RNA was taken from unsorted whole blood. Roughly 4.2 milliliters of peripheral blood were drawn presurgically.

The clonotype originates from a man in his forties with primary liver carcinoma and hepatitis B virus infection. The chain has TRBV11-2 and TRBJ2-2; D is undetermined. Source material: peripheral blood. CDR3 sequence reads: CASSLAQVGNTGELFF. CDR3 coding DNA: TGTGCCAGCAGCTTGGCCCAGGTGGGGAACACCGGGGAGCTGTTTTTT.